One and the same sample provided the 21 T cell receptor beta chains below, sequenced in a study of blood T cell repertoires in COVID-19. Profiled with immunoSEQ multiplex PCR; TCRdb holds only in-frame clones, not every one. The sample holds roughly 500,000 clones, 89% seen once. The sample comprised peripheral blood. These receptors originate from a man between 18 and 29 years old with COVID-19, enrolled during active disease.

Points on this clone: The junction does not match germline at one end; this may be a read error. The J gene is TRBJ1-6, the V gene TRBV19, with D perhaps matching TRBD1 (5 bases). Looked up from germline, CDR1 is LNHDA and CDR2 is SQIVND (reference sequence). The CDR3 extends over 13 amino acids. The CDR3 DNA is TGTGCCAGTAGGGAACAGGCCAATTCACCCCTCTACTTT. Protein product: CASREQANSPLYF.

This chain connects TRBV14 to TRBJ2-7; 7 bases fit TRBD2. This CDR3 has 15 amino acids. The junction had 6 bases not matched to a gene; V was cut back by 1 base and J by 3 bases. From germline, CDR1 is SGHDN and CDR2 FVKESK. The CDR3 region has the DNA TGTGCCAGCAGCCAAGCCTTAGCGGGCCTCTACGAGCAGTACTTC. It codes for CASSQALAGLYEQYF.

V gene TRBV14 combines with J gene TRBJ1-1; D is possibly TRBD1 (5 bases). CDR1 is SGHDN and CDR2 is FVKESK in the germline V gene. The CDR3 length is 16 residues. The V end was cut by 2 bases, the J end by 6 bases, with 19 bases between. The CDR3, as DNA: TGTGCCAGCAGCCAATCGGGGGTCCGGGATGAGGCTGAAGCTTTCTTT. It codes for CASSQSGVRDEAEAFF. The complete variable domain, with remaining parts taken from reference TRBV14 and TRBJ1-1, reads EAGVTQFPSHSVIEKGQTVTLRCDPISGHDNLYWYRRVMGKEIKFLLHFVKESKQDESGMPNNRFLAERTGGTYSTLKVQPAELEDSGVYFCASSQSGVRDEAEAFFGQGTRLTVV.

The rearrangement joins TRBV10-1 to TRBJ2-7; no firm D call. Trimming removed 7 bases at V and 3 bases at J, with 13 bases between. Per the germline V gene, CDR1 is WNHNN and CDR2 is SYGVQD (reference sequence). The CDR3 has 13 amino acids. CDR3 bases: TGCGCCAGCATCAACCCTTCGGGCTACGAGCAGTACTTC. It specifies CASINPSGYEQYF.

The rearrangement links TRBV5-1 to TRBJ1-5; tentative D call: TRBD1 (6 bases). Germline V lookup: CDR1 SGHRS, CDR2 YFSETQ. V shed 5 bases and J shed 7 bases, with 16 bases lying between them. The CDR3 covers 14 residues. The CDR3 nucleotides read TGCGCCAGCAGATGGGCAGGGGCGGTGCAGCCCCAGCATTTT. Translating gives CASRWAGAVQPQHF.

The chain uses TRBV14 and TRBJ2-2; D unclear. The germline gives CDR1 SGHDN, CDR2 FVKESK. Trimming took 2 bases from V and 3 from J, leaving 16 bases between them. The length of the CDR3 is 17 residues. CDR3 protein: CASSQPQVAGDTGELFF. The DNA for the CDR3 is TGTGCCAGCAGCCAACCGCAAGTCGCAGGTGACACCGGGGAGCTGTTTTTT.

The sample holds a few counts of this clone. The chain links TRBV29-1 to TRBJ1-3, with no clear D. The CDR3 is 13 amino acids. V was shortened by 4 bases and J by 3 bases, with 10 bases between the two germline ends. The germline V gene encodes CDR1 SQVTM and CDR2 ANQGSEA. The CDR3 nucleotides are TGCAGCGTTGTGAGAGGTGGTGGAAACACCATATATTTT. It is translated as CSVVRGGGNTIYF.

The chain links TRBV7-9 to TRBJ2-5, with D possibly TRBD1 on 5 matching bases. The germline gives CDR1 SEHNR, CDR2 FQNEAQ (reference sequence). The V end was cut by 6 bases, the J end by 5 bases, with 13 bases between. There are 13 residues in the CDR3. This chain's CDR3 is CASSWGNGETQYF. As DNA, the CDR3 is TGTGCCAGCAGTTGGGGCAACGGGGAGACCCAGTACTTC.

The rearrangement uses TRBV19 and TRBJ2-5, with 10 positions matching TRBD2. The CDR3 is 15 residues long. Germline V gene lookup returns CDR1 LNHDA and CDR2 SQIVND (reference sequence). The junction had 6 bases not matched to a gene; V was cut back by 3 bases and J by 5 bases. CDR3 sequence reads: CASSIVAGGRETQYF. DNA for the CDR3: TGTGCCAGTAGTATTGTAGCGGGGGGCCGGGAGACCCAGTACTTC.

V is TRBV5-6 and J is TRBJ2-7; 11 bases map to TRBD2. Germline V gene data show CDR1 as SGHDT and CDR2 as YYEEEE. Losses at the gene ends were 3 bases for V and 2 bases for J; bases not matched to a gene: 16. This CDR3 is 19 amino acids long. The DNA of the CDR3 is TGTGCCAGCAGCTGGACAGGAGTTACTAGCGGGAGATTAACCTACGAGCAGTACTTC. It is translated as CASSWTGVTSGRLTYEQYF.

The chain's CDR3 is CASSLVRSRVGELFF. CDR3 nucleotides: TGTGCCAGCAGCTTGGTCAGGTCCAGAGTCGGGGAGCTGTTTTTT. The chain employs TRBV5-6 and TRBJ2-2; D unresolved. In germline, CDR1 is SGHDT, CDR2 YYEEEE. Trimming took 0 bases from V and 7 from J, leaving 13 bases between them. The CDR3 has 15 residues.

The V gene is TRBV15, the J gene TRBJ2-2, with a weak D call TRBD1 (6 bases). The CDR3 consists of 14 residues. Germline values: CDR1 LNHNV, CDR2 YYDKDF (reference sequence). V was pared by 8 bases and J by 3 bases, with 13 bases between. CDR3 DNA sequence: TGTGCCACCCCCGTGGCAGGGGACACCGGGGAGCTGTTTTTT. This encodes CATPVAGDTGELFF.

The gene calls are TRBV5-4 and TRBJ1-3; 7 positions match TRBD1. J was trimmed by 4 bases and V by 2 bases; bases with no gene match: 6. CDR3 size: 15 residues. CDR1 and CDR2 from the germline V gene are SGHNT and YYREEE (reference sequence). CDR3 nucleotides: TGTGCCAGCAGCTTAAAGGGGGCGCGCGGAAACACCATATATTTT. It is translated as CASSLKGARGNTIYF.

The rearrangement uses TRBV30 and TRBJ2-5, with a weak D call TRBD2 (7 bases). Germline CDR1 is GTSNPN and CDR2 is SVGIG (reference sequence). Trimming removed 2 bases at V and 5 bases at J, with 15 bases between. The CDR3 extends over 14 amino acids. The CDR3 DNA follows: TGTGCCTGGAGTCCCCCCAGGGGAGGGGAGACCCAGTACTTC. It codes for CAWSPPRGGETQYF. The whole variable domain, remainder taken from reference TRBV30 and TRBJ2-5, is SQTIHQWPATLVQPVGSPLSLECTVEGTSNPNLYWYRQAAGRGLQLLFYSVGIGQISSEVPQNLSASRPQDRQFILSSKKLLLSDSGFYLCAWSPPRGGETQYFGPGTRLLVL.

The V gene is TRBV7-8, the J gene TRBJ2-5, with 7 positions matching TRBD2. V was pared by 5 bases and J by 2 bases, with 5 bases of the junction left unmatched. The germline V gene has CDR1 SGHVS and CDR2 FQNEAQ. CDR3 length equals 14 residues. The CDR3, as DNA: TGTGCCAGCAGCCCTCGGGGGGTACAAGAGACCCAGTACTTC. Protein product: CASSPRGVQETQYF.

The chain employs TRBV2 and TRBJ2-1, with unresolved D. Germline V gene sequence: CDR1 SNHLY, CDR2 FYNNEI. The CDR3 totals 13 residues. Trimming left V 3 bases short and J 10 bases short, with 13 bases between. CDR3 nucleotide sequence: TGTGCCAGCAGTGACACTCCCCCTAGGGAGCAGTTCTTC. This encodes CASSDTPPREQFF.

Concerning this clone: The same CDR3 arises from other DNA sequences in this sample as well. This chain links TRBV7-9 with TRBJ1-2; 8 nucleotides line up with TRBD1. The CDR3 is 14 amino acids. Germline CDR1 SEHNR, CDR2 FQNEAQ (reference sequence). The J segment lost 5 bases and the V segment lost 1 base, leaving 3 bases of the junction unmatched. The CDR3 DNA reads TGTGCCAGCAGCTTAGGGGGGACAGGATATGGCTACACCTTC. Translating it yields CASSLGGTGYGYTF.

CDR3 nucleotides: TGTGCCAGCAGCTTAGGGACAGTTACAGATACGCAGTATTTT. This translates into CASSLGTVTDTQYF. V and J are TRBV7-2 and TRBJ2-3; D perhaps matches TRBD1 (6 bases). CDR1 and CDR2 from the germline V gene are SGHTA and FQGNSA. The CDR3 is 14 residues long. V lost 1 base and J 3 bases, leaving 8 bases between the germline ends.

The chain carries TRBV10-3 and TRBJ1-1; the D gene is possibly TRBD1 (5 bases). Trimming cost V 6 bases and J 1 base, with 12 bases left between them. This CDR3 has 14 amino acids. Germline V lookup: CDR1 ENHRY, CDR2 SYGVKD. The CDR3 is CAIRTTAKNTEAFF. CDR3 nucleotides: TGTGCCATCAGGACGACAGCAAAGAACACTGAAGCTTTCTTT.

The chain joins TRBV6-6 to TRBJ2-3; D is uncertain. Trimming left V 5 bases short and J 2 bases short, with 11 bases between. Germline CDR1 MNHNY, CDR2 SVGAGI (reference sequence). The CDR3 is 14 amino acids. The CDR3 DNA is TGTGCCAGCAGTATAGCAGAGCACACAGATACGCAGTATTTT. It codes for CASSIAEHTDTQYF.

V usage is TRBV11-3 and J usage is TRBJ2-2, with TRBD2 matching 12 bases. Germline V gene data show CDR1 as SGHNT and CDR2 as YENEEA. Unmatched junction bases numbered 9, after V lost 5 bases and J lost 8 bases. The CDR3 consists of 16 residues. The CDR3 here is CASSRGLAGNMGELFF. The CDR3 DNA is TGTGCCAGCAGCCGTGGACTAGCGGGAAATATGGGGGAGCTGTTTTTT.